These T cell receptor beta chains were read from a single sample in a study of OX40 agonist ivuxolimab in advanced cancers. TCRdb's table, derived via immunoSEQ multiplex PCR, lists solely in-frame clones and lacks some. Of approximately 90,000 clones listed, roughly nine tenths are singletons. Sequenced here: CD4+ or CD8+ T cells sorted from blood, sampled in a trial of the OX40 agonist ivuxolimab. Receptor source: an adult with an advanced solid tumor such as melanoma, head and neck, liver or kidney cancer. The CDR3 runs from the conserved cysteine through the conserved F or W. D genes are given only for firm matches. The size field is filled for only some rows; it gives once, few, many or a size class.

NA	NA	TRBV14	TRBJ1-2	TGTGCCAGCAGCCAAGACGGCAGCCCGAACTATGGCTACACCTTC	CASSQDGSPNYGYTF
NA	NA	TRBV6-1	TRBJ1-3	TGTGCCAGCAGTGAGCCGGGACTGGGGGGGTCCGGAAACACCATATATTTT	CASSEPGLGGSGNTIYF
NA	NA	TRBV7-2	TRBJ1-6	TGTGCCAGCAGCCTAAGCTCCTATAATTCACCCCTCCACTTT	CASSLSSYNSPLHF
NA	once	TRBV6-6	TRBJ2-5	TGTGCCAGCAGTTACTCAATGGGCAGTCAAGAGACCCAGTACTTC	CASSYSMGSQETQYF
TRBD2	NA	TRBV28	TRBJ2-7	TGTGCCAGCAGTTTACCGCTAGCGGCCTCCTACGAGCAGTACTTC	CASSLPLAASYEQYF
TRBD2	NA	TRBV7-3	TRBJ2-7	TGTGCCAGCAGCTTAACCGGGACTAGCGGGAGCTCCTACGAGCAGTACTTC	CASSLTGTSGSSYEQYF
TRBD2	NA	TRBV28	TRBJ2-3	TGTGCCAGCAGTCCATCCGGGGGTAGCGGGAGGACAGATACGCAGTATTTT	CASSPSGGSGRTDTQYF
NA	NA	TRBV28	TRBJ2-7	TGTGCCAGCAGTCCGCCCCAGGGAGGACGCGAGCAGTACTTC	CASSPPQGGREQYF
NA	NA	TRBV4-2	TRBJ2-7	TGTGCCAGCAGCCAGAGCCGTGATGAGCAGTACTTC	CASSQSRDEQYF
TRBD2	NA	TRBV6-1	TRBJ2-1	TGTGCCAGCAGGCGGACTAGCAATGAGCAGTTCTTC	CASRRTSNEQFF
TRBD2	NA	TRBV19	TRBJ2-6	TGTGCCAGTAGTATAACGGGACTAGCGGGAGCAACTGGGGCCAACGTCCTGACTTTC	CASSITGLAGATGANVLTF
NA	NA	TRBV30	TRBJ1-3	TGTGCCTGGAGCAACTCTGGAAACACCATATATTTT	CAWSNSGNTIYF
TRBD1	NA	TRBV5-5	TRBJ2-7	TGTGCCAGCAGCTGGGACAGGGGTCCCTACGAGCAGTACTTC	CASSWDRGPYEQYF
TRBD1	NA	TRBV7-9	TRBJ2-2	TGTGCCAGCACCTCTGGGACAGGGTCCGGCGGGGAGCTGTTTTTT	CASTSGTGSGGELFF
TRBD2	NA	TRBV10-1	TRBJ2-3	TGCGCCAGCAGCCCCGCTAGCGGGACAGATACGCAGTATTTT	CASSPASGTDTQYF
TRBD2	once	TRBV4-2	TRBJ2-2	TGTGCCAGCAGCCTCCCCCCGGGAGGGAACACCGGGGAGCTGTTTTTT	CASSLPPGGNTGELFF
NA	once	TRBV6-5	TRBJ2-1	TGTGCCAGCAGTTACTCTGGGACCCTGCTAGGATTACAGCAGTTCTTC	CASSYSGTLLGLQQFF
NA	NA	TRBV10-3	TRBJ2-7	TGTGCCATCAGGGACTACCCCTACGAGCAGTACTTC	CAIRDYPYEQYF
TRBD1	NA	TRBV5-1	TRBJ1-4	TGCGCCAGCAGCTTGGCAGGGGGCACGAATGAAAAACTGTTTTTT	CASSLAGGTNEKLFF
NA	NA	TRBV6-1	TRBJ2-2	TGTGCCAGCAGTGGGCCTCGGGGGCACGGCGGGGAGCTGTTTTTT	CASSGPRGHGGELFF
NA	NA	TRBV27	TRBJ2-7	TGTGCCAGCAGCCCCCTGACCCCCCCCGAGCAGTACTTC	CASSPLTPPEQYF
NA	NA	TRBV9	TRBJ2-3	TGTGCCAGCAGCTTCACAGATACGCAGTATTTT	CASSFTDTQYF
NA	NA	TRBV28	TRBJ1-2	TGTGCCAGCAGATCCGGGACTCTCTATGGCTACACCTTC	CASRSGTLYGYTF